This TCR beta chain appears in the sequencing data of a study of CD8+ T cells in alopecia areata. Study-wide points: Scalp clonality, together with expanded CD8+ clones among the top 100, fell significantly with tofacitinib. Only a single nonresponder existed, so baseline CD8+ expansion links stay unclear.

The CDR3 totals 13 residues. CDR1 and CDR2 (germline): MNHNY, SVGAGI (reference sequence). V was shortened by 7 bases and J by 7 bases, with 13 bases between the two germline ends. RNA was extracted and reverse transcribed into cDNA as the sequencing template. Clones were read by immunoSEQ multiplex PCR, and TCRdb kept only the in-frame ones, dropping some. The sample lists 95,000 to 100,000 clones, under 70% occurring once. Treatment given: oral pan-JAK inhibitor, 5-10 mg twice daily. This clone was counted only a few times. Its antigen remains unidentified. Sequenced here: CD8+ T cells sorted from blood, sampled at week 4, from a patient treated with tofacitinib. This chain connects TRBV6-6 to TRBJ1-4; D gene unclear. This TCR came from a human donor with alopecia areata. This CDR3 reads CASIPDNREKLFF. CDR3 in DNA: TGTGCCAGCATCCCAGACAATCGTGAAAAACTGTTTTTT.